The 4 T cell receptor beta chains below all came from one sample that was sequenced in a study of T cells expressing NK-cell markers. TCRdb reprocessed the 5' RACE reads, keeping one entry per CDR3 protein, no DNA. Found here are about 390,000 distinct CDR3 sequences; the top ten clones hold approximately 12%. What was sequenced was blood T cells: a sorted CD56 or NKG2C T cell subset, CD4+ or CD8+ T cells, or bulk PBMC T cells (not recorded which). The origin of the receptors is a woman aged 50 to 60 in good health.

The V gene is TRBV18, the J gene TRBJ2-1; with no DNA, the TCRdb D assignment of TRBD1 cannot be verified. CDR1 KGHSH and CDR2 LQKENI come from the germline V gene. This CDR3 comprises 15 residues. CDR3 residues: CASSLAGGQIIEQFF. Variable domain in full (rest from reference TRBV18 and TRBJ2-1): NAGVMQNPRHLVRRRGQEARLRCSPMKGHSHVYWYRQLPEEGLKFMVYLQKENIIDESGMPKERFSAEFPKEGPSILRIQQVVRGDSAAYFCASSLAGGQIIEQFFGPGTRLTVL.

V is TRBV7-7 and J is TRBJ2-5; TCRdb's D call, TRBD1, is unchecked because there is no DNA. This CDR3 has 16 amino acids. Germline lookup yields CDR1 SSHAT and CDR2 FNYEAQ (reference sequence). The chain's CDR3 is CASSTRTGTGQETQYF.

This chain links TRBV3-1 with TRBJ2-1. Looked up from germline, CDR1 is LGHDT and CDR2 is YNNKEL (reference sequence). The CDR3 is 17 residues long. CDR3 in amino acids: CASSQDSLPRGYNEQFF.

This chain uses TRBV11-3 with TRBJ2-7; TCRdb outputs TRBD2, but without DNA this stays unchecked. CDR1 is SGHNT and CDR2 is YENEEA in the germline V gene. This CDR3 region has 11 residues. Here the CDR3 reads CASSTLGEQYF.